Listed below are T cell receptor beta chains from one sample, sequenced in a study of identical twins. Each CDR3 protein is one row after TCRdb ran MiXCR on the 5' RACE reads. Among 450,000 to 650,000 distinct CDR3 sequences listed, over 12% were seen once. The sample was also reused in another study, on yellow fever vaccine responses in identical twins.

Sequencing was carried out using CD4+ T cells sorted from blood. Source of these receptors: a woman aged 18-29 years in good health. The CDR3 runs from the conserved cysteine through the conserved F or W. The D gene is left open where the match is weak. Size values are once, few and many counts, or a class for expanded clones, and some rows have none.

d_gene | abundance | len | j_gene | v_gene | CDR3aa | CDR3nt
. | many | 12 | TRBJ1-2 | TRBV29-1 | CSVADSHYGYTF | TGCAGCGTTGCCGACAGCCACTATGGCTACACCTTC
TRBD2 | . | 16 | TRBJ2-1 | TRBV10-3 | CAITTTSGRTYNEQFF | TGTGCCATCACCACCACTAGCGGGAGGACCTACAATGAGCAGTTCTTC
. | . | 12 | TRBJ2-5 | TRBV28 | CASSLPRETQYF | TGTGCCAGCAGTTTACCCCGAGAGACCCAGTACTTC
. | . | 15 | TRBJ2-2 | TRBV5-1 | CASSLGDYSTGELFF | TGCGCCAGCAGCTTGGGTGACTACTCAACCGGGGAGCTGTTTTTT
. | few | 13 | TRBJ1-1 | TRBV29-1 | CSVVGSINTEAFF | TGCAGCGTTGTGGGCAGCATTAACACTGAAGCTTTCTTT
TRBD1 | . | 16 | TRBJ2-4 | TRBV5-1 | CASSLQGAFFENIQYF | TGCGCCAGCAGCTTACAGGGGGCCTTTTTCGAAAACATTCAGTACTTC
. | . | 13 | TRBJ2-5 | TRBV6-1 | CASRTTLGETQYF | TGTGCCAGCAGAACAACCTTGGGAGAGACCCAGTACTTC
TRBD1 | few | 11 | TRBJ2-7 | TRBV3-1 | CASRTGGEQYF | TGTGCCAGTAGGACAGGCGGTGAGCAGTACTTC
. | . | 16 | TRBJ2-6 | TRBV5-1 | CASSQGPSSGANVLTF | TGCGCCAGCAGCCAAGGACCGAGCTCTGGGGCCAACGTCCTGACTTTC
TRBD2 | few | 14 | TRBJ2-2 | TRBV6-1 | CASRSGSGTGELFF | TGTGCCAGCAGGAGCGGGAGCGGCACCGGGGAGCTGTTTTTT
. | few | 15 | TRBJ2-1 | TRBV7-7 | CASSPGKATYNEQFF | TGTGCCAGCAGTCCAGGGAAAGCTACCTACAATGAGCAGTTCTTC
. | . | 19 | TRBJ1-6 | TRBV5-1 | CASSFSRDNAGRYRSPLHF | TGCGCCAGCAGCTTTTCCCGGGACAACGCGGGTCGCTATCGGTCACCCCTCCACTTT
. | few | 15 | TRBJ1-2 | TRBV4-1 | CASSQSLVEFYGYTF | TGCGCCAGCAGCCAGTCCTTAGTGGAGTTTTATGGCTACACCTTC
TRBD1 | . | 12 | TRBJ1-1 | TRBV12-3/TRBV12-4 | CASRSTGAEAFF | TGTGCCAGCAGGAGTACAGGGGCTGAAGCTTTCTTT
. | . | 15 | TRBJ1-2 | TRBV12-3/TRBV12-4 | CASSPPDRINYGYTF | TGTGCCAGCAGTCCCCCGGACAGAATTAACTATGGCTACACCTTC
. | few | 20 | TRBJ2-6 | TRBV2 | CASTEGQIRARVAGANVLTF | TGTGCCAGCACCGAAGGCCAAATAAGGGCTCGAGTTGCTGGGGCCAACGTCCTGACTTTC
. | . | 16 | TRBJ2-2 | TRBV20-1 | CSARDTRAPNTGELFF | TGCAGTGCTAGAGATACCCGAGCGCCGAACACCGGGGAGCTGTTTTTT
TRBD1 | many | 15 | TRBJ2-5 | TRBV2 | CASSGTGTVLQTQYF | TGTGCCAGCAGTGGTACCGGGACAGTTTTGCAGACCCAGTACTTC
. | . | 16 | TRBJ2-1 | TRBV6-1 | CASRNTLAGRPHEQFF | TGTGCCAGCAGAAACACCTTAGCTGGGCGGCCCCATGAGCAGTTCTTC
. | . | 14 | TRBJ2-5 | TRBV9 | CASSQGSLQETQYF | TGTGCCAGCAGCCAAGGCAGCCTCCAAGAGACCCAGTACTTC
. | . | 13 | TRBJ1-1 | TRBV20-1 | CSGEGTMNTEAFF | TGCAGTGGGGAGGGAACCATGAACACTGAAGCTTTCTTT
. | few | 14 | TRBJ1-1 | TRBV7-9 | CASSLAGFDTEAFF | TGTGCCAGCAGCTTAGCGGGGTTTGACACTGAAGCTTTCTTT
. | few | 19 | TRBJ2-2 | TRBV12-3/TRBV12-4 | CASSSSGVLRRDFTGELFF | TGTGCCAGCAGTTCCTCGGGTGTCCTTCGGCGGGACTTCACCGGGGAGCTGTTTTTT
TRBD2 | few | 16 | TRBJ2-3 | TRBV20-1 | CSASRPGLAGTDTQYF | TGCAGTGCTAGCCGTCCTGGACTAGCGGGAACAGATACGCAGTATTTT
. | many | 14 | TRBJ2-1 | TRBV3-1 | CASSQFNYNNEQFF | TGTGCCAGCAGCCAGTTCAACTACAACAATGAGCAGTTCTTC
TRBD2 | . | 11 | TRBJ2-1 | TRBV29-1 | CSEALAGWQFF | TGCAGCGAGGCGCTAGCGGGGTGGCAGTTCTTC
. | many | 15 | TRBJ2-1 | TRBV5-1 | CASSSSGKEYNEQFF | TGCGCCAGCAGCTCGTCCGGGAAGGAATACAATGAGCAGTTCTTC
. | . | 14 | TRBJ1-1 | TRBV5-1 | CASSSSDSDTEAFF | TGCGCCAGCAGCTCCTCCGACAGCGACACTGAAGCTTTCTTT
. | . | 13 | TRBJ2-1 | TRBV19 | CASSMAVHNEQFF | TGTGCCAGTAGTATGGCCGTCCACAATGAGCAGTTCTTC
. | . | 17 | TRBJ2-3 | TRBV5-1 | CASSLVRGPARPDTQYF | TGCGCCAGCAGCTTGGTGAGGGGACCCGCTAGGCCAGATACGCAGTATTTT
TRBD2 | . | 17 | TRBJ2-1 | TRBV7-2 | CASSPRAGTSGSREQFF | TGTGCCAGCAGCCCGAGAGCCGGGACTAGCGGGAGTAGAGAGCAGTTCTTC
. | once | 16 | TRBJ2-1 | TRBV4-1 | CASSQGRQSSYNEQFF | TGCGCCAGCAGCCAAGGACGCCAGAGCTCCTACAATGAGCAGTTCTTC
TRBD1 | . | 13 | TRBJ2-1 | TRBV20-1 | CSVDRATYNEQFF | TGCAGTGTCGACAGGGCGACCTACAATGAGCAGTTCTTC
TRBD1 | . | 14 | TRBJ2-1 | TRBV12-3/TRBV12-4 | CASSHRTGGNEQFF | TGTGCCAGCAGTCATAGGACAGGGGGGAATGAGCAGTTCTTC
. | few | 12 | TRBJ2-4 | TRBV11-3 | CASSLTKNIQYF | TGTGCCAGCAGCTTAACCAAAAACATTCAGTACTTC
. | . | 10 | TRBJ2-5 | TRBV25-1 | CASSEVIQYF | TGTGCCAGCAGTGAAGTGATCCAGTACTTC
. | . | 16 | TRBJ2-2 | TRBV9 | CASSSHNRKNTGELFF | TGTGCCAGCAGCTCACATAACAGGAAGAACACCGGGGAGCTGTTTTTT
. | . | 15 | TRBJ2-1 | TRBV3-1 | CASSHLPGPKNEQFF | TGTGCCAGCAGCCATCTACCGGGACCCAAAAATGAGCAGTTCTTC
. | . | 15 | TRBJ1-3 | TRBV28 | CASSLTQSSGNTIYF | TGTGCCAGCAGTTTGACGCAGAGCTCTGGAAACACCATATATTTT
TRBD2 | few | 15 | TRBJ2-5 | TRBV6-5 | CASSYSTGLAGSPCF | TGTGCCAGCAGTTACTCGACCGGACTAGCGGGATCCCCCTGCTTC
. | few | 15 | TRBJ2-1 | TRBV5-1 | CASSLPSGGSGEQFF | TGCGCCAGCAGCTTGCCTAGTGGGGGTTCGGGGGAGCAGTTCTTC
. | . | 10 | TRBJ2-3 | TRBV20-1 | CSARSDTQYF | TGCAGTGCCCGATCAGATACGCAGTATTTT
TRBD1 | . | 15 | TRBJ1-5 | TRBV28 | CASRYGTGFNQPQHF | TGTGCCAGCAGATACGGGACAGGGTTCAATCAGCCCCAGCATTTT
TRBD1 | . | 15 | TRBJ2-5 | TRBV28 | CASSWGQGRLETQYF | TGTGCCAGCAGTTGGGGACAGGGGCGCCTGGAGACCCAGTACTTC
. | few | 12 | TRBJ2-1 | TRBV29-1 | CSVEGGVHEQFF | TGCAGCGTTGAAGGAGGGGTCCATGAGCAGTTCTTC
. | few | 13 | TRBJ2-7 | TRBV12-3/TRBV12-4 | CASREGSIYEQYF | TGTGCCAGCAGGGAGGGGTCCATCTACGAGCAGTACTTC
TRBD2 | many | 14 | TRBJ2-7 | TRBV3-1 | CASSQVGLPYEQYF | TGTGCCAGCAGCCAAGTGGGACTACCCTACGAGCAGTACTTC
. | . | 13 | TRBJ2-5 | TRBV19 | CASSIRGPETQYF | TGTGCCAGTAGTATACGAGGGCCTGAGACCCAGTACTTC
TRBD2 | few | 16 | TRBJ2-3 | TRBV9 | CASSGGTSWNTDTQYF | TGTGCCAGCAGCGGGGGGACTAGCTGGAACACAGATACGCAGTATTTT
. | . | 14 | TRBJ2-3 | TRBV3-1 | CASSQGVNTDTQYF | TGTGCCAGCAGCCAAGGGGTCAACACAGATACGCAGTATTTT
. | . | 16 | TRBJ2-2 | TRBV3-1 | CATYPSGVSMSGELFF | TGTGCCACCTACCCCTCGGGGGTTTCGATGTCCGGGGAGCTGTTTTTT
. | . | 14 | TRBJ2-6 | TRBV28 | CASSRRSGANVLTF | TGTGCCAGCAGTCGACGGTCTGGGGCCAACGTCCTGACTTTC
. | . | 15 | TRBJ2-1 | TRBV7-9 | CASSLGLRGDNEQFF | TGTGCCAGCAGCTTGGGGTTACGCGGGGACAATGAGCAGTTCTTC
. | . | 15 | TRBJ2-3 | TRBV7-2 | CASSPRGREADTQYF | TGTGCCAGCAGCCCCCGTGGCAGGGAGGCAGATACGCAGTATTTT
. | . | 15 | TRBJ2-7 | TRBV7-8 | CASSLNSLSSYEQYF | TGTGCCAGCAGCTTAAATTCCCTGAGCTCCTACGAGCAGTACTTC